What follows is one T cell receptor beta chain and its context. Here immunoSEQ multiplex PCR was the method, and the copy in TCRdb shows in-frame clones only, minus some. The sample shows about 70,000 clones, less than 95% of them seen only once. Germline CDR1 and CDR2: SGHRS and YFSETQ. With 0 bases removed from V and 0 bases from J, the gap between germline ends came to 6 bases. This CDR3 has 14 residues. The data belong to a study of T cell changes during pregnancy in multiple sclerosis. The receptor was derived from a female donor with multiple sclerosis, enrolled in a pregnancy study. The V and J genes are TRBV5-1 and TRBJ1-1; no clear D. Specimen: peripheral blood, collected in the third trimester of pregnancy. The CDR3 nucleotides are TGCGCCAGCAGCTTGGGAGAGCTGAACACTGAAGCTTTCTTT. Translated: CASSLGELNTEAFF. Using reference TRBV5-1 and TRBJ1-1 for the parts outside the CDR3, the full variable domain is KAGVTQTPRYLIKTRGQQVTLSCSPISGHRSVSWYQQTPGQGLQFLFEYFSETQRNKGNFPGRFSGRQFSNSRSEMNVSTLELGDSALYLCASSLGELNTEAFFGQGTRLTVV.